The entry below describes one TCR beta chain. In the original workflow: The authors estimated nucleated cell counts from reference gene primer amplification. Sequencing used immunoSEQ multiplex PCR; TCRdb keeps in-frame clones, though not all of them. V and J calls and clone size come straight from that table; D and trimming were deduced from the DNA. The sample comprises about 140,000 clones, 85% to 90% of which are singletons, and about 2.9% rests with the top ten. Germline loops: CDR1 MNHEY, CDR2 SVGAGI. The V gene end was trimmed by 2 bases and the J gene end by 7 bases; junction bases not matched to a gene: 6. The length of the CDR3 is 15 residues. The sample originates from a study of blood T cell repertoires in COVID-19. Looking at the study overall: Collection of acute and convalescent COVID-19 samples took place in the United States, Italy and Spain. The analysed material was cDNA or gDNA that came from T cells, B-cell-depleted T cells, or PBMCs.

The gene calls are TRBV6-5 and TRBJ1-5; 9 positions match TRBD1. The sequenced sample was peripheral blood. The sequence derives from a man between 60 and 70 years old with active or convalescent COVID-19. The CDR3 loop reads CASSYGQGSGQPQHF. CDR3 coding DNA: TGTGCCAGCAGTTACGGACAGGGGTCGGGACAGCCCCAGCATTTT.